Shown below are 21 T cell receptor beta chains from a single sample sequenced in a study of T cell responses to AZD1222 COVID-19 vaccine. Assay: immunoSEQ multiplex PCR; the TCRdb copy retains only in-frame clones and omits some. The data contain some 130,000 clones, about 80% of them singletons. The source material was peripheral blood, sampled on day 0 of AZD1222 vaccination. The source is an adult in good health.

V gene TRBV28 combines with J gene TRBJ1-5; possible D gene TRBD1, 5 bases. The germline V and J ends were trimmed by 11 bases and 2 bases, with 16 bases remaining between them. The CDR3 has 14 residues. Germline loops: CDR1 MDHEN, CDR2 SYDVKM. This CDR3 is CASNAGQGNQPQHF. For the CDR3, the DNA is TGTGCCTCTAACGCGGGGCAGGGCAATCAGCCCCAGCATTTT.

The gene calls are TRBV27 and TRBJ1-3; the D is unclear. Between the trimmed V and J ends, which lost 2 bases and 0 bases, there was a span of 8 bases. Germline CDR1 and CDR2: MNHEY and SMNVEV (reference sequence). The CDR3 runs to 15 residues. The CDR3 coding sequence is TGTGCCAGCAGTTTAACCTACTCCTCTGGAAACACCATATATTTT. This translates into CASSLTYSSGNTIYF.

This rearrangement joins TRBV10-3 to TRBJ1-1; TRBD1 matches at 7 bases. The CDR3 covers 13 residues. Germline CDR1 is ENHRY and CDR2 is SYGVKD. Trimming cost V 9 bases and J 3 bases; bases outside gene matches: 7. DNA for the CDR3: TGTGCCATTAAACAGGGGCCACACACTGAAGCTTTCTTT. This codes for CAIKQGPHTEAFF.

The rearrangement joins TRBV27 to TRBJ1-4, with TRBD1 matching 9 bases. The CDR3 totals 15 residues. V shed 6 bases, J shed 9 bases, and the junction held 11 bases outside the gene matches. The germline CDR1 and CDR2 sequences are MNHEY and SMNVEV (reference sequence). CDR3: CASRDLQGAGKKLFF. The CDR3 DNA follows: TGTGCCAGCAGGGACCTACAGGGGGCTGGTAAAAAACTGTTTTTT.

The CDR3 coding sequence is TGTGCCAGCAACGACCCAGGGCTCAGCTACACCTTC. Translated: CASNDPGLSYTF. This chain joins TRBV7-9 and TRBJ1-2; a weak D match, TRBD1 (5 bases). This CDR3 has 12 amino acids. The V end was cut by 7 bases, the J end by 9 bases, with 15 bases between. The germline V gene has CDR1 SEHNR and CDR2 FQNEAQ (reference sequence). The entire variable domain, with the rest obtained from reference TRBV7-9 and TRBJ1-2, is as follows: DTGVSQNPRHKITKRGQNVTFRCDPISEHNRLYWYRQTLGQGPEFLTYFQNEAQLEKSRLLSDRFSAERPKGSFSTLEIQRTEQGDSAMYLCASNDPGLSYTFGSGTRLTVV.

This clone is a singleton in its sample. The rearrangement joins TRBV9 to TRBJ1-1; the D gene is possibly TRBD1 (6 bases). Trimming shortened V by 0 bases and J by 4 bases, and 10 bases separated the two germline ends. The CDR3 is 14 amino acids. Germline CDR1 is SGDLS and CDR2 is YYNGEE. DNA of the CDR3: TGTGCCAGCAGCGTAGAGGGGACATTCACTGAAGCTTTCTTT. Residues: CASSVEGTFTEAFF.

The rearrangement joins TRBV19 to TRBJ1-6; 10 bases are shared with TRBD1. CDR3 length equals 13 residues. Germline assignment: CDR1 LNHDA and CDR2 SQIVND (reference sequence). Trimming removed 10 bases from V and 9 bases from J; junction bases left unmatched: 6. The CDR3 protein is CATRDRGGSPLHF. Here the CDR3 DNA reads TGTGCCACTCGGGACAGGGGAGGTTCACCCCTCCACTTT.

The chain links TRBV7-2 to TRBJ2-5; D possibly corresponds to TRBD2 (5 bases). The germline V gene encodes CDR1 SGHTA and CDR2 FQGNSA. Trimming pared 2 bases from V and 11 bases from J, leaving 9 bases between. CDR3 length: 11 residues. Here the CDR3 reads CASSLKGAQYF. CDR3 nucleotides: TGTGCCAGCAGCTTAAAGGGAGCTCAGTACTTC.

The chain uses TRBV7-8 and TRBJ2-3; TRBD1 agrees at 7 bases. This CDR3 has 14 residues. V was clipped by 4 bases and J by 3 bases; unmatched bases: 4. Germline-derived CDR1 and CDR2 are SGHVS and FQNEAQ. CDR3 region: CASSSTGETDTQYF. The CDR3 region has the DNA TGTGCCAGCAGCTCTACAGGGGAAACAGATACGCAGTATTTT.

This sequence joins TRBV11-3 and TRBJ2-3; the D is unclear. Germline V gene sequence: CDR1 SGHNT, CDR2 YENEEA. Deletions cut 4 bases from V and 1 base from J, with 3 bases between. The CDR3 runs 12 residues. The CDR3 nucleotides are TGTGCCAGCAGCTCCCGCACAGATACGCAGTATTTT. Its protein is CASSSRTDTQYF.

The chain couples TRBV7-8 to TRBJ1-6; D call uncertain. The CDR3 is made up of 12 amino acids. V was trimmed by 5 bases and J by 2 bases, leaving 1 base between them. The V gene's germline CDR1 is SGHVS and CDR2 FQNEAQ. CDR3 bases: TGTGCCAGCAGCCCCTATAATTCACCCCTCCACTTT. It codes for CASSPYNSPLHF.

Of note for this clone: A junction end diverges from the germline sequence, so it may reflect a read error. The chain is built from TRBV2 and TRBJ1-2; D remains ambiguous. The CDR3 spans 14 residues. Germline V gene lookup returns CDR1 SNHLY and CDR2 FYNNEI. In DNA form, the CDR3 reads TGTGCCAGCAGGGAAGGACGGAGAAGGAGTGGCTACACCTTC. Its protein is CASREGRRRSGYTF.

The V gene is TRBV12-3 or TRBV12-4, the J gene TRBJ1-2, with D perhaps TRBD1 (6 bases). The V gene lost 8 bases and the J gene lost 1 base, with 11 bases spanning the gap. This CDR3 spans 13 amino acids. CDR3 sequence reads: CASGPGDNYGYTF. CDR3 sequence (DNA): TGTGCCAGCGGACCAGGGGATAACTATGGCTACACCTTC.

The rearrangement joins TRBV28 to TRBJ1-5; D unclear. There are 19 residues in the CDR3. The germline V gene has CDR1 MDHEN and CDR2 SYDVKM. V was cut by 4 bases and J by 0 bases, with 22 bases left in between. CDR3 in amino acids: CASSSPDTNTPYSNQPQHF. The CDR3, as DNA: TGTGCCAGCAGTTCCCCCGACACAAACACACCCTATAGCAATCAGCCCCAGCATTTT. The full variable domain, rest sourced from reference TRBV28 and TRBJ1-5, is DVKVTQSSRYLVKRTGEKVFLECVQDMDHENMFWYRQDPGLGLRLIYFSYDVKMKEKGDIPEGYSVSREKKERFSLILESASTNQTSMYLCASSSPDTNTPYSNQPQHFGDGTRLSIL.

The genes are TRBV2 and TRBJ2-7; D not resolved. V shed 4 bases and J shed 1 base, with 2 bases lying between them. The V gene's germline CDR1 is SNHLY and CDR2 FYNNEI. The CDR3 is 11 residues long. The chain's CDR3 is CASSVSYEQYF. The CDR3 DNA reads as TGTGCCAGCAGTGTTTCCTACGAGCAGTACTTC.

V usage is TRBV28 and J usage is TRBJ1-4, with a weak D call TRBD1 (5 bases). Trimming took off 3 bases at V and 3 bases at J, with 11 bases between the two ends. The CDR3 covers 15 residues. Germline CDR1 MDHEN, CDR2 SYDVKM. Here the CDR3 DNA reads TGTGCCAGCAGTTTGCACTCGGGGGCTAATGAAAAACTGTTTTTT. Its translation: CASSLHSGANEKLFF.

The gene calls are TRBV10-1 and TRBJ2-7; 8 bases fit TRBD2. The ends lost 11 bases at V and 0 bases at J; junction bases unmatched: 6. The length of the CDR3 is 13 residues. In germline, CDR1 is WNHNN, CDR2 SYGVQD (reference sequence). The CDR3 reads CASGGVNSYEQYF. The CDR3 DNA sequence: TGCGCCTCGGGAGGGGTAAACTCCTACGAGCAGTACTTC.

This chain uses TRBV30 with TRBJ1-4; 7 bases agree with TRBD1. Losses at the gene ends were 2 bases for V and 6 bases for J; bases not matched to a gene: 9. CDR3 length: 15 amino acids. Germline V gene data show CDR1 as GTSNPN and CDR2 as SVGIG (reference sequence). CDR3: CAWSYGQVMDEKLFF. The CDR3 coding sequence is TGTGCCTGGAGTTACGGACAGGTCATGGATGAAAAACTGTTTTTT.

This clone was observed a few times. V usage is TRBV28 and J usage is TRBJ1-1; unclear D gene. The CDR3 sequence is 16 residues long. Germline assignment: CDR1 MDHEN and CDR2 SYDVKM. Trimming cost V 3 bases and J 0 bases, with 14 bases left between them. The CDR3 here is CASSLEDLLVNTEAFF. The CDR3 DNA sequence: TGTGCCAGCAGTTTGGAGGACTTATTAGTGAACACTGAAGCTTTCTTT.

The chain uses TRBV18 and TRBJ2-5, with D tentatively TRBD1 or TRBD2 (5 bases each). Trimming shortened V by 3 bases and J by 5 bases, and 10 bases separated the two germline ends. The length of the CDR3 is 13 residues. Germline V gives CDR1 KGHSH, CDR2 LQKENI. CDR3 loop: CASSPFEGETQYF. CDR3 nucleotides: TGTGCCAGCTCACCGTTTGAGGGGGAGACCCAGTACTTC.

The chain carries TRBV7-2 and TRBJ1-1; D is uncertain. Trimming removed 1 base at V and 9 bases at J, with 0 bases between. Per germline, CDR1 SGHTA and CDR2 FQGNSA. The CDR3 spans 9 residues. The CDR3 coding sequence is TGTGCCAGCAGCTTAGAAGCTTTCTTT. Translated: CASSLEAFF.